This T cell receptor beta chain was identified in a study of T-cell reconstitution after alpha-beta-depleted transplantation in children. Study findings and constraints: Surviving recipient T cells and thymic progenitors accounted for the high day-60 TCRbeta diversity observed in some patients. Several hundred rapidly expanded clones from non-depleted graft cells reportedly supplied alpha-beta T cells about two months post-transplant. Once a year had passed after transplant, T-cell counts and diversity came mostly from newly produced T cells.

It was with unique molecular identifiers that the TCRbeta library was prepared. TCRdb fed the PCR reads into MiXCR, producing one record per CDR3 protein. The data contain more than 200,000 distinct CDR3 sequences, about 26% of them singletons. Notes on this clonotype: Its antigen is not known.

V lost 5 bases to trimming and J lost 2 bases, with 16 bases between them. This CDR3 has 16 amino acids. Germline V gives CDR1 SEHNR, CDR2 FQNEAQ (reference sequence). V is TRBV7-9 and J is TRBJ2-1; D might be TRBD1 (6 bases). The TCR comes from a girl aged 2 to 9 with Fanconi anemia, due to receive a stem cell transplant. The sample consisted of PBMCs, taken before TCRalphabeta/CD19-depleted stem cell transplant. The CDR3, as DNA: TGTGCCAGCAGCCTAGGAGGCAGGGGAACCTACAATGAGCAGTTCTTC. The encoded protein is CASSLGGRGTYNEQFF.